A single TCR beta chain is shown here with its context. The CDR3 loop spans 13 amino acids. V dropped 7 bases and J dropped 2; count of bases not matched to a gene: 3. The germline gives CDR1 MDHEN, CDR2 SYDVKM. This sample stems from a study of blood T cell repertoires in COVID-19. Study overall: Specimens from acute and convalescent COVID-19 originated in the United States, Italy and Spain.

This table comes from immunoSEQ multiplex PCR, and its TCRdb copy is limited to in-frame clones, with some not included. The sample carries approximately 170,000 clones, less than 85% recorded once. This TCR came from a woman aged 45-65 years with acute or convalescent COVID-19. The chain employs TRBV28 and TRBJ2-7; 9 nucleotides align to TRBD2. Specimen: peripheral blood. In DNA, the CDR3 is TGTGCCAGCAAGGCGGGAGGGCCCTACGAGCAGTACTTC. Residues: CASKAGGPYEQYF. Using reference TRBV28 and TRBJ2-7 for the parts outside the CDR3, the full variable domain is DVKVTQSSRYLVKRTGEKVFLECVQDMDHENMFWYRQDPGLGLRLIYFSYDVKMKEKGDIPEGYSVSREKKERFSLILESASTNQTSMYLCASKAGGPYEQYFGPGTRLTVT.